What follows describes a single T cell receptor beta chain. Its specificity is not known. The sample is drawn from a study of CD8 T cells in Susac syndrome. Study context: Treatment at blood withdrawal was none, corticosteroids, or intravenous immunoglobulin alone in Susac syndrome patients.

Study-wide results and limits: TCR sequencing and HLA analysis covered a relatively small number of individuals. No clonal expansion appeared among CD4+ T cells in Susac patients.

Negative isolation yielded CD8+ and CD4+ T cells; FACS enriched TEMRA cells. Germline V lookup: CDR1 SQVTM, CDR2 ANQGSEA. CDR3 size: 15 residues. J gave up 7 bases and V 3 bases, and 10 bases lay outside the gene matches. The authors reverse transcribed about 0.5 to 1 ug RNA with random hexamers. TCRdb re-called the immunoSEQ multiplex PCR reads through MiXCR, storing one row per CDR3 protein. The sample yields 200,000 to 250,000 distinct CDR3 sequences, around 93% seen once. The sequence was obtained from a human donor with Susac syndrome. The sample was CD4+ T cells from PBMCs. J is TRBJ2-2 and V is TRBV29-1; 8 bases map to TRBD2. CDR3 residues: CSVEGRGGLIGELFF. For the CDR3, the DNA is TGCAGCGTTGAGGGGCGCGGGGGGTTGATCGGGGAGCTGTTTTTT.